One and the same sample provided the 28 T cell receptor beta chains below, sequenced in a study of cytomegalovirus exposure and HLA in healthy donors. PCR involved 60 Vbeta and 13 Jbeta primers. Using immunoSEQ multiplex PCR, the repertoire was profiled, and TCRdb retains in-frame clones only, with some absent. There are some 110,000 clones in the sample; 66% occur only once, and approximately 1.5% lies in the top ten. Sequenced sample: PBMCs. All receptors come from a man between 18 and 29 years old in good health and CMV-seronegative.

This clone is a singleton in its sample. This chain joins TRBV19 and TRBJ1-1, with no clear D. Looked up from germline, CDR1 is LNHDA and CDR2 is SQIVND (reference sequence). Trimming took 11 bases from V and 5 from J, leaving 24 bases between them. This CDR3 contains 15 residues. The CDR3 loop is CACSGLHLGETEAFF. The CDR3 DNA sequence: TGTGCCTGCTCAGGACTCCACCTGGGTGAGACTGAAGCTTTCTTT.

This clone was seen a single time. The genes are TRBV5-1 and TRBJ1-3; 8 positions match TRBD1. The germline CDR1 and CDR2 sequences are SGHRS and YFSETQ. V shed 0 bases and J 1 base; nucleotides not matched to a gene: 6. The CDR3 is 17 amino acids. The CDR3 sequence is CASSLEAQGASGNTIYF. CDR3 in DNA: TGCGCCAGCAGCTTGGAGGCGCAGGGGGCGTCTGGAAACACCATATATTTT.

The rearrangement joins TRBV14 to TRBJ2-3; D is uncertain. CDR1 and CDR2 from the germline V gene are SGHDN and FVKESK. CDR3 size: 16 residues. Between the trimmed V and J ends, which lost 0 bases and 6 bases, there was a span of 16 bases. Written as DNA, the CDR3 is TGTGCCAGCAGCCAAGATTTCACAGCCATTTCTGATACGCAGTATTTT. Its translation: CASSQDFTAISDTQYF.

This clone was observed a handful of times. The CDR3 nucleotides are TGTGCCAGCAGCAGACATCCTACTAACTATGGCTACACCTTC. Protein: CASSRHPTNYGYTF. This rearrangement joins TRBV14 to TRBJ1-2; D gene unclear. Germline CDR1 SGHDN, CDR2 FVKESK. This CDR3 spans 14 amino acids. V lost 5 bases to trimming and J lost 0 bases, with 10 bases between them.

This rearrangement joins TRBV30 to TRBJ2-7; 11 bases are a match to TRBD1. Germline assignment: CDR1 GTSNPN and CDR2 SVGIG (reference sequence). The CDR3 has 13 residues. CDR3 residues: CAQDGDRGYEQYF. The CDR3 DNA reads as TGTGCGCAGGATGGGGACAGGGGGTACGAGCAGTACTTC.

The chain joins TRBV4-2 to TRBJ2-7, with D perhaps TRBD2 (5 bases). The CDR3 length is 14 residues. Trimming stripped 3 bases from V and 5 bases from J, with 14 bases between. Germline CDR1 is LGHNA and CDR2 is YNFKEQ. CDR3 DNA sequence: TGTGCCAGCAGCCAGTCCGCTAGCTTCGACGAGCAGTACTTC. Translation gives CASSQSASFDEQYF.

This clone was recorded only once. The chain joins TRBV29-1 to TRBJ1-1, with TRBD1 as a possible D gene (5 bases). This CDR3 spans 13 amino acids. CDR1 and CDR2 (germline): SQVTM, ANQGSEA. The V end lost 4 bases, the J end lost 8 bases, and 17 bases lay between the germline ends. CDR3 sequence reads: CSVGYQGLREAFF. CDR3 in DNA: TGCAGCGTTGGCTATCAGGGTTTAAGGGAAGCTTTCTTT.

The V and J genes are TRBV18 and TRBJ2-4; no clear D gene. Trimming stripped 3 bases from V and 0 bases from J, with 12 bases between. CDR3 size: 16 residues. Germline values: CDR1 KGHSH, CDR2 LQKENI. CDR3 DNA: TGTGCCAGCTCACCGCTCTCGCCAGGAGCCAAAAACATTCAGTACTTC. Protein product: CASSPLSPGAKNIQYF.

This clone was observed a single time. The gene calls are TRBV19 and TRBJ1-5; 10 bases fit TRBD1. Looked up from germline, CDR1 is LNHDA and CDR2 is SQIVND (reference sequence). The CDR3 extends over 15 amino acids. J was trimmed by 7 bases and V by 3 bases; bases with no gene match: 6. CDR3 sequence (DNA): TGTGCCAGTAGTATCCTCGGGACAGGGGTACAGCCCCAGCATTTT. Protein: CASSILGTGVQPQHF.

The chain combines TRBV27 with TRBJ1-1, with D possibly TRBD1 on 6 matching bases. The CDR3 loop spans 14 amino acids. Trimming stripped 5 bases from V and 5 bases from J, with 15 bases between. Germline V CDR1 and CDR2: MNHEY, SMNVEV (reference sequence). The CDR3 protein is CASSPAGGRTEAFF. CDR3 bases: TGTGCCAGCAGTCCAGCGGGGGGGCGGACTGAAGCTTTCTTT.

This chain links TRBV28 with TRBJ2-3; D gene uncertain. From germline, CDR1 is MDHEN and CDR2 SYDVKM. CDR3 length: 15 residues. The ends were cut back, 1 base at V and 5 bases at J, with 13 bases in the middle. CDR3 residues: CASSLSGIKVDTQYF. The CDR3 DNA sequence: TGTGCCAGCAGTTTATCGGGTATAAAGGTAGATACGCAGTATTTT.

V usage is TRBV30 and J usage is TRBJ1-1; possible D gene TRBD1, 5 bases. This CDR3 is 13 amino acids long. V shed 5 bases and J shed 0 bases, with 10 bases lying between them. Germline V lookup: CDR1 GTSNPN, CDR2 SVGIG (reference sequence). The CDR3 is CAWDSLMNTEAFF. The CDR3, as DNA: TGTGCCTGGGACAGCTTAATGAACACTGAAGCTTTCTTT.

V and J are TRBV30 and TRBJ2-3; tentatively, D is TRBD1 (5 bases). With 3 bases removed from V and 0 bases from J, the gap between germline ends came to 10 bases. CDR3 length equals 14 residues. The germline CDR1 and CDR2 sequences are GTSNPN and SVGIG (reference sequence). This CDR3 is CAWRVGVSTDTQYF. The CDR3 coding sequence is TGTGCCTGGAGGGTAGGGGTTAGCACAGATACGCAGTATTTT.

This chain links TRBV10-1 with TRBJ2-1, with D perhaps TRBD2 (7 bases). In germline, CDR1 is WNHNN, CDR2 SYGVQD (reference sequence). V lost 6 bases, J lost 10 bases, and 25 bases lay in between. The CDR3 consists of 16 residues. Here the CDR3 DNA reads TGCGCCAGCAGCAGGACAGTTTCTAGCGGTCAACTCGAGCAGTTCTTC. Encoded protein: CASSRTVSSGQLEQFF.

This clone has a handful of counts. V gene TRBV29-1 combines with J gene TRBJ2-1; D is perhaps TRBD1 (5 bases). Germline CDR1 and CDR2: SQVTM and ANQGSEA. This CDR3 has 14 amino acids. V lost 6 bases and J 2 bases, leaving 14 bases between the germline ends. Here the CDR3 DNA reads TGCAGCGTCCGCAGGGTAGGGACCTACAATGAGCAGTTCTTC. Translating it yields CSVRRVGTYNEQFF.

This clone was detected once. This rearrangement joins TRBV10-3 to TRBJ1-1; D remains unclear. The CDR3 sequence is 15 residues long. Germline CDR1 reads ENHRY; CDR2 reads SYGVKD. Deletions cut 3 bases from V and 2 bases from J, with 13 bases between. As DNA, the CDR3 is TGTGCCATCAGTGATCGGTGGGAGCCCAACACTGAAGCTTTCTTT. Amino acids: CAISDRWEPNTEAFF.

V and J are TRBV7-9 and TRBJ1-5, with D possibly TRBD1 on 6 matching bases. The CDR3 spans 16 residues. Germline V lookup: CDR1 SEHNR, CDR2 FQNEAQ (reference sequence). Trimming stripped 1 base from V and 6 bases from J, with 16 bases between. The CDR3 sequence: CASSLDLAGGGQPQHF. CDR3 bases: TGTGCCAGCAGCTTAGATTTGGCGGGAGGGGGTCAGCCCCAGCATTTT.

The rearrangement uses TRBV28 and TRBJ2-2; 9 bases match TRBD2. Germline loops: CDR1 MDHEN, CDR2 SYDVKM. The CDR3 consists of 15 residues. The J segment lost 6 bases and the V segment lost 2 bases, leaving 4 bases of the junction unmatched. This CDR3 is CASSLESGRSGELFF. As DNA, the CDR3 is TGTGCCAGCAGTTTAGAAAGCGGGAGGTCCGGGGAGCTGTTTTTT.

The V gene is TRBV5-1, the J gene TRBJ2-7; tentatively, D is TRBD1 (5 bases). V lost 4 bases and J lost 4, with 15 bases in between. Looked up from germline, CDR1 is SGHRS and CDR2 is YFSETQ. CDR3 length equals 14 residues. CDR3 sequence reads: CASSPLAGIYEQYF. The CDR3 nucleotides are TGCGCCAGCAGCCCGTTGGCAGGGATTTACGAGCAGTACTTC.

This clone was detected a few times. The same CDR3 is also encoded by other DNA sequences in this sample. This chain connects TRBV9 to TRBJ2-3; 12 nucleotides align to TRBD2. The CDR3 contains 16 residues. Germline V lookup: CDR1 SGDLS, CDR2 YYNGEE. V dropped 3 bases and J dropped 3; count of bases not matched to a gene: 5. The CDR3 DNA sequence: TGTGCCAGCAGCGGAGGGACTAGCGGGTTGACAGATACGCAGTATTTT. This encodes CASSGGTSGLTDTQYF.

The V and J genes are TRBV5-5 and TRBJ2-3; possible D gene TRBD2, 5 bases. The germline V gene encodes CDR1 SGHKS and CDR2 YYEKEE (reference sequence). This CDR3 region has 15 residues. Deletions cut 4 bases from V and 4 bases from J, with 16 bases between. CDR3 loop: CASSREGPRADTQYF. CDR3 nucleotides: TGTGCCAGCAGCCGGGAAGGGCCTAGGGCAGATACGCAGTATTTT.

The chain combines TRBV10-2 with TRBJ2-2; the D gene is possibly TRBD1 (6 bases). V lost 6 bases and J lost 6, with 20 bases in between. Germline V gene sequence: CDR1 WSHSY, CDR2 SAAADI. CDR3 length: 16 residues. CDR3 sequence (DNA): TGCGCCAGCAGAACCACCCTAGGGGGTCTGTCCGGGGAGCTGTTTTTT. Encoded protein: CASRTTLGGLSGELFF.

The chain is built from TRBV4-1 and TRBJ2-7; the match to TRBD1 covers 7 bases. The CDR3 runs 15 residues. Trimming at V came to 1 base and at J to 5 bases, leaving 8 bases not matched to a gene. CDR1 MGHRA and CDR2 YSYEKL come from the germline V gene. Here the CDR3 DNA reads TGCGCCAGCAGCCAAGTCAAGACAGGGTTCCACGAGCAGTACTTC. This translates into CASSQVKTGFHEQYF.

The chain links TRBV19 to TRBJ2-1; D is unclear. The V gene's germline CDR1 is LNHDA and CDR2 SQIVND (reference sequence). This CDR3 region has 14 residues. The V and J ends lost 3 bases and 5 bases respectively, with 11 bases between them. CDR3 sequence reads: CASSISVLDNEQFF. CDR3 bases: TGTGCCAGTAGTATCAGCGTACTTGACAATGAGCAGTTCTTC.

V and J are TRBV9 and TRBJ1-1; the D gene is possibly TRBD1 (5 bases). CDR1 is SGDLS and CDR2 is YYNGEE in the germline V gene. CDR3 length: 13 residues. Trimming removed 4 bases from V and 1 base from J, with 8 bases in between. The CDR3 loop is CASSPTGNTEAFF. For the CDR3, the DNA is TGTGCCAGCAGCCCTACAGGGAACACTGAAGCTTTCTTT.

This clone appeared once. The chain is built from TRBV19 and TRBJ1-3, with unresolved D. This CDR3 comprises 15 residues. Trimming removed 7 bases from V and 0 bases from J, with 13 bases in between. Germline V gene data show CDR1 as LNHDA and CDR2 as SQIVND (reference sequence). The CDR3 reads CASTASGNSGNTIYF. DNA of the CDR3: TGTGCCAGTACCGCCTCAGGCAACTCTGGAAACACCATATATTTT.

In this sample, this clone turned up once. The V gene is TRBV7-7, the J gene TRBJ1-3, with TRBD1 as a possible D gene (5 bases). Germline assignment: CDR1 SSHAT and CDR2 FNYEAQ (reference sequence). V was cut by 5 bases and J by 0 bases, with 11 bases left in between. The CDR3 is 15 amino acids. The DNA for the CDR3 is TGTGCCAGCAGCCCAACAGGCCACTCTGGAAACACCATATATTTT. Residues: CASSPTGHSGNTIYF. Full variable domain (outside the CDR3, taken from reference TRBV7-7 and TRBJ1-3): GAGVSQSPRYKVTKRGQDVTLRCDPISSHATLYWYQQALGQGPEFLTYFNYEAQPDKSGLPSDRFSAERPEGSISTLTIQRTEQRDSAMYRCASSPTGHSGNTIYFGEGSWLTVV.

The chain is built from TRBV28 and TRBJ2-1; D is undetermined. The CDR3 contains 13 residues. The germline gives CDR1 MDHEN, CDR2 SYDVKM. Deletions cut 1 base from V and 8 bases from J, with 9 bases between. Written as DNA, the CDR3 is TGTGCCAGCAGTTTATTGGGCAGGCATGAGCAGTTCTTC. Translation gives CASSLLGRHEQFF.